Listed below are T cell receptor beta chains from one sample, sequenced in a study of TIL therapy for anti-PD-1-resistant metastatic lung cancer. Sequenced by immunoSEQ multiplex PCR; TCRdb stores in-frame clones only, minus some. Of fewer than 60,000 clones in the sample, 70% to 90% are singletons; the top ten hold around 5%. Sequenced material: blood, taken at baseline. The source is a person aged 25 to 85 with non-small cell lung cancer. The CDR3 runs from the conserved cysteine through the conserved F or W. The D gene is left open where the match is weak. The size of a clone is reported for some rows only, either as once, few or many, or as a class for expanded clones.

>TRBJ1-5|.|.|TRBV6-2/TRBV6-3
TGTGCCAGCAGTTACGTAGGTCATCGCAATCAGCCCCAGCATTTT
CASSYVGHRNQPQHF
>TRBJ2-3|.|TRBD2|TRBV7-2
TGTGCCAGCAGCCCCAAGCCGGGACTAGCGAGGAATACGCAGTATTTT
CASSPKPGLARNTQYF
>TRBJ2-7|.|TRBD1|TRBV28
TGTGCCAGCAGTGGAATATCGGGACAGGGCTACGAGCAGTACTTC
CASSGISGQGYEQYF
>TRBJ2-1|.|TRBD2|TRBV5-4
TGTGCCAGCAGCTTGGTGAACGGGGGGGCTTACGATGAGCAGTTCTTC
CASSLVNGGAYDEQFF
>TRBJ1-4|once|.|TRBV6-5
TGTGCCAGCACGGGACAAGCTAATGAAAAACTGTTTTTT
CASTGQANEKLFF
>TRBJ2-5|.|.|TRBV5-4
TGTGCCAGCAGCACCCGGGGGTGGGAGACCCAGTACTTC
CASSTRGWETQYF
>TRBJ2-3|.|TRBD2|TRBV6-4
TGTGCCAGCAGTGTCGGCGGGGGGGGTGCAGATACGCAGTATTTT
CASSVGGGGADTQYF
>TRBJ2-1|.|.|TRBV27
TGTGCCAGCAGTTTATCTTCCGACAATGAGCAGTTCTTC
CASSLSSDNEQFF
>TRBJ2-1|.|.|TRBV7-2
TGTGCCAGCAGCTTGTATGAGCAGTTCTTC
CASSLYEQFF
>TRBJ2-2|.|.|TRBV5-4
TGTGCCAGCAGCCCGGACCCCTGGGCCGGGGAGCTGTTTTTT
CASSPDPWAGELFF
>TRBJ2-3|.|TRBD2|TRBV25-1
TGTGCCAGCAGCGAAGTCCGGGGGGGGCCGGATACGCAGTATTTT
CASSEVRGGPDTQYF
>TRBJ2-7|.|TRBD1|TRBV7-8
TGTGCCAGCAGCTTAGCCCTCGGGACAGTGAGCTACGAGCAGTACTTC
CASSLALGTVSYEQYF
>TRBJ2-3|.|TRBD2|TRBV6-5
TGTGCCAGCAGTTTTAGCGGGAGAATCACAGATACGCAGTATTTT
CASSFSGRITDTQYF
>TRBJ2-5|once|.|TRBV24-1
TGTGCCACCAGGGACACAGGACCCAGGGAGACCCAGTACTTC
CATRDTGPRETQYF
>TRBJ2-7|.|.|TRBV7-2
TGTGCCAGCAGCTTGGAAGGTTTTAGAGGGAGCACCTACGAGCAGTACTTC
CASSLEGFRGSTYEQYF
>TRBJ1-1|.|.|TRBV7-2
TGTGCCAGCAGCTTACAGGGCTTGAATTTTGCTGAAGCTTTCTTT
CASSLQGLNFAEAFF
>TRBJ2-5|.|TRBD1|TRBV11-3
TGTGCCAGCAGCTTGAGACAGGGGGCTTGGGAGACCCAGTACTTC
CASSLRQGAWETQYF
>TRBJ1-2|.|.|TRBV7-9
TGTGCCAGCAGCTTAGGTCAACAGGGTAACTATGGCTACACCTTC
CASSLGQQGNYGYTF
>TRBJ1-1|.|.|TRBV10-3
TGTGCCACCACTGGGGACACTGAAGCTTTCTTT
CATTGDTEAFF
>TRBJ2-2|.|.|TRBV6-1
TGTGCCACCATCAGGGGGGGGGAGACCGGGGAGCTGTTTTTT
CATIRGGETGELFF
>TRBJ2-7|.|TRBD1|TRBV28
TGTGCCAGCACACCTTCCGGGACAGGGTTTCACGAGCAGTACTTC
CASTPSGTGFHEQYF
>TRBJ2-7|.|.|TRBV15
TGTGCCACCAGCGCTAGCGTAAGCCCCTACGAGCAGTACTTC
CATSASVSPYEQYF
>TRBJ2-1|.|.|TRBV24-1
TGTGCCACCAGGATCCTGGGGGGCAGGGAGCAGTTCTTC
CATRILGGREQFF
>TRBJ1-1|.|.|TRBV20-1
TGCAGTGCTAGGGCGAACACTGAAGCTTTCTTT
CSARANTEAFF
>TRBJ2-5|once|.|TRBV28
TGTGCCAGCAGTACCCCCCCGGAGACCCAGTACTTC
CASSTPPETQYF
>TRBJ2-1|.|TRBD2|TRBV24-1
TGTGCCACCAGTGGCCGAGGGCCTAGCGGGGGTAGCGGGCAGTTCTTC
CATSGRGPSGGSGQFF
>TRBJ2-3|.|.|TRBV5-8
TGTGCCAGCAGGGGTCGACTACCCAGCACAGATACGCAGTATTTT
CASRGRLPSTDTQYF
>TRBJ1-3|once|.|TRBV4-3
TGCGCCAGCAGCCAACAAAATAACCCAATCACCATATATTTT
CASSQQNNPITIYF
>TRBJ2-7|.|TRBD2|TRBV7-9
TGTGCCAGCAGCTTTAGCGGGAGGTCCCGGCTCGAGCAGTACTTC
CASSFSGRSRLEQYF
>TRBJ2-3|.|.|TRBV4-3
TGCGCCAGCAGCCAAGGCGAGGAGGGCACAGATACGCAGTATTTT
CASSQGEEGTDTQYF
>TRBJ1-5|.|TRBD1|TRBV28
TGTGCCAGCAGACCTCTCGGACAGGGCAGCAATCAGCCCCAGCATTTT
CASRPLGQGSNQPQHF
>TRBJ2-1|.|.|TRBV7-9
TGTGCCAGCAACCCGTTTGGGGGCTACAATGAGCAGTTCTTC
CASNPFGGYNEQFF
>TRBJ2-7|.|TRBD2|TRBV19
TGTGCCAGTAGTAGCTCCAGGAACCCTATTGGAGCGGGAGGCTACGAGCAGTACTTC
CASSSSRNPIGAGGYEQYF
>TRBJ2-5|.|TRBD2|TRBV19
TGTGCCAGTAGTATAAAGGGACTAGCGGTTGGGGAGACCCAGTACTTC
CASSIKGLAVGETQYF
>TRBJ2-3|.|.|TRBV29-1
TGCAGCGTTGCGGGCAGCACAGATACGCAGTATTTT
CSVAGSTDTQYF
>TRBJ1-4|.|.|TRBV27
TGTGCCAGCAGTTTAGGGGCGGGGGAAAAACTGTTTTTT
CASSLGAGEKLFF
>TRBJ2-7|.|TRBD1|TRBV6-5
TGTGCCAGCCGGGGACAGGGAGACTACGAGCAGTACTTC
CASRGQGDYEQYF
>TRBJ1-6|.|.|TRBV28
TGTGCCAGCAGTACGGGGACACTGGAGGAGGCCCTCCACTTT
CASSTGTLEEALHF
>TRBJ1-1|few|.|TRBV11-2
TGTGCCAGCAGCTTCCGTCCGGAGAACACTGAAGCTTTCTTT
CASSFRPENTEAFF
>TRBJ2-3|.|TRBD2|TRBV11-3
TGTGCCAGCAGCCGGGGACTAGCGGAGAATCCAGATACGCAGTATTTT
CASSRGLAENPDTQYF
>TRBJ2-5|.|.|TRBV7-9
TGTGCCAGCAGCTTGGACAACCAAGAGACCCAGTACTTC
CASSLDNQETQYF
>TRBJ2-5|.|.|TRBV6-5
TGTGCCAGCAGCCGGGGCTGGAGAGAGACCCAGTACTTC
CASSRGWRETQYF
>TRBJ2-7|once|.|TRBV18
TGTGCCAGCTCACCTGGCGGAGGTGGGTTCTACGAGCAGTACTTC
CASSPGGGGFYEQYF
>TRBJ2-3|.|.|TRBV11-3
TGTGCCAGCAGCTTAGATACAGCACGGACAGATACGCAGTATTTT
CASSLDTARTDTQYF